A selection of T cell receptor beta chains follows, all from one sample in a study of T cell responses to AZD1222 COVID-19 vaccine. TCRdb's table, derived via immunoSEQ multiplex PCR, lists solely in-frame clones and lacks some. The sample has about 97,000 clones; approximately 91% are singletons. The sequencing used peripheral blood, collected on day 0 of AZD1222 vaccination. The receptors here all came from an adult in good health. The conserved cysteine and the conserved F or W are not part of the CDR3 here.

v_call	j_call	cdr3_aa
TRBV6-5	TRBJ1-1	ASSYEGITEAF
TRBV7-9	TRBJ2-1	ASSLAFRGGEQF
TRBV9	TRBJ1-6	ASSVMGEDSPLH
TRBV18	TRBJ2-7	ASSPTAGGSYEQY
TRBV24-1	TRBJ1-2	ATSEGDSGYT
TRBV3-1/TRBV3-2	TRBJ1-1	ASSQERRSSRAF
TRBV19	TRBJ2-2	ASSEQGRITGELF
TRBV30	TRBJ1-1	AWSKGVATEAF
TRBV11-2	TRBJ1-1	ASSLYSTTNTEAF
TRBV10-3	TRBJ2-7	AISGGQGALSYEQY
TRBV2	TRBJ1-6	ASSVDRDSPLH
TRBV6-5	TRBJ2-3	ASSYGTSNADTQY
TRBV5-5	TRBJ1-5	ASSLESNQPQH
TRBV5-1	TRBJ1-2	ASSITPGTGGYGYT
TRBV5-1	TRBJ2-7	ASSSPGQGIDEQY
TRBV5-1	TRBJ1-2	ASSLEPGTNYGYT
TRBV18	TRBJ1-1	ASSPPGREVRV
TRBV15	TRBJ1-5	ATSRGGRNSNQPQH
TRBV18	TRBJ2-7	ASSPDRGPYEQY
TRBV2	TRBJ2-1	ASSAERGSHNEQF
TRBV19	TRBJ1-5	ASSMTGGRGNQPQH
TRBV20-1	TRBJ2-4	SASMVELAKNIQY
TRBV19	TRBJ1-1	ASSLQRQGEAF
TRBV7-9	TRBJ1-1	ASSFEDVTEAF
TRBV5-1	TRBJ1-1	ASSLTGQGPTEAF
TRBV28	TRBJ2-7	ASSLDNWNEQY
TRBV3-1/TRBV3-2	TRBJ1-2	ASSQDNKEEDGYT
TRBV11-3	TRBJ2-4	ASSHGLAKNIQY
TRBV12-3/TRBV12-4	TRBJ2-7	ASTLQAWTEQY
TRBV7-9	TRBJ2-7	ASSSTSYEQY
TRBV28	TRBJ1-2	ASSPRGGTGAWGYT
TRBV27	TRBJ2-1	ASSPDVQGAKF
TRBV12-3/TRBV12-4	TRBJ1-2	ASSLGLRYT
TRBV19	TRBJ1-3	ASSITGSSGNTIY
TRBV11-3	TRBJ1-5	ASSPGQGRGAQH
TRBV19	TRBJ1-5	ASSIVARNQPQH
TRBV5-1	TRBJ1-1	ASSLEGTGAEAF
TRBV4-1	TRBJ2-2	ASSRRGTGEIGELF
TRBV21-1	TRBJ1-1	ASSKAWLSTEAF
TRBV5-3	TRBJ2-6	ARSSPGVSSGANVLT
TRBV5-5	TRBJ1-2	ASSWLDRSANYGYT
TRBV9	TRBJ1-2	ASSLTDTFYSGGYT
TRBV29-1	TRBJ1-4	SVEGTGDNEKLF
TRBV19	TRBJ2-3	ASSIGLAGGLGTDTQY
TRBV28	TRBJ1-4	ASSPRTRFEKLF
TRBV28	TRBJ1-2	ASSKTDRVGYGYT
TRBV3-1/TRBV3-2	TRBJ2-3	ASSRPRGGGNTDTQY
TRBV19	TRBJ1-1	ASSPRQGRYTEAF
TRBV9	TRBJ1-2	ASSTRVGGGYT
TRBV7-2	TRBJ1-3	ASSLAPGQGVFYSGNTIY
TRBV5-1	TRBJ2-5	ASSLDSETQY
TRBV4-1	TRBJ2-3	ASSQVGVLGTQY
TRBV6-4	TRBJ2-2	ASSEVDGSGELF